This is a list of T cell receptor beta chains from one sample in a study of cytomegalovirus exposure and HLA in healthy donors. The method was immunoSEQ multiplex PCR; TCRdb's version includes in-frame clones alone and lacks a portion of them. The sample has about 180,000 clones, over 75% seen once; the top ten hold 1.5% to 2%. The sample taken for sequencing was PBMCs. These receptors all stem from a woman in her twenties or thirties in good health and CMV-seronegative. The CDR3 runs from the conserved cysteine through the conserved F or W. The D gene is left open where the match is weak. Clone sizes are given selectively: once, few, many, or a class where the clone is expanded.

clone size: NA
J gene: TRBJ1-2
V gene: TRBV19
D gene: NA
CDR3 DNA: TGTGCCAGTAGTATCGGGGCTGCGGGACCTATGAATGGCTACACCTTC
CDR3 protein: CASSIGAAGPMNGYTF

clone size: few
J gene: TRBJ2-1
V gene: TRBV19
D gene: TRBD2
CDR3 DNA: TGTGCCAGTAGTAGCGGGGGGCGCGGTGTCAATGAGCAGTTCTTC
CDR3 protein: CASSSGGRGVNEQFF

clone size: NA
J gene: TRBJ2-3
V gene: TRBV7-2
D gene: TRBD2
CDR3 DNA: TGTGCCAGCAGCTTTCCCGGGGGGGCTGGCTCATTTAACACAGATACGCAGTATTTT
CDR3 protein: CASSFPGGAGSFNTDTQYF

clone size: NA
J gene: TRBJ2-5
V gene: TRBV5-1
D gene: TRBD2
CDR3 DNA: TGCGCCAGCAGCTTACTAGCGGGGTTGGAGACCCAGTACTTC
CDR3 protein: CASSLLAGLETQYF

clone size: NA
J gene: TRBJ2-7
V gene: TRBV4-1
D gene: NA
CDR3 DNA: TGCGCCAGCAGCCATCTACAGGGAGCAGAGTACGAGCAGTACTTC
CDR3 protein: CASSHLQGAEYEQYF

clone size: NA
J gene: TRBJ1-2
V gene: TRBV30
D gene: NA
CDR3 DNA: TGTGCCTGGCGATGGGCAGGGAACTATGGCTACACCTTC
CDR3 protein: CAWRWAGNYGYTF

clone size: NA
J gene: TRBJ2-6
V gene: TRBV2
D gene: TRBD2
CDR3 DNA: TGTGCCAGCAGGCGACTAGCCAGCTCTGGGGCCAACGTCCTGACTTTC
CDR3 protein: CASRRLASSGANVLTF

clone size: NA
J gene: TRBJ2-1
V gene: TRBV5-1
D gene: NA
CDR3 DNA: TGCGCCAGCAGCTTGGTTCCCCTCAATGAGCAGTTCTTC
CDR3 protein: CASSLVPLNEQFF

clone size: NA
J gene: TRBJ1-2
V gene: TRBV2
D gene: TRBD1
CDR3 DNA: TGTGCCAGCAAAGACAGGGATTATGGCTACACCTTC
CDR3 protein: CASKDRDYGYTF

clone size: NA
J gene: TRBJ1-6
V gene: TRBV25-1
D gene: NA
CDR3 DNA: TGTGCCAGCAGTCATGGGAGTGGGAGAATTCGTTCACCCCTCCACTTT
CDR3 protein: CASSHGSGRIRSPLHF

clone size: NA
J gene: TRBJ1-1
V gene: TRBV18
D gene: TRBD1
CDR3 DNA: TGTGCCAGCTCATACACTACAGGGGAAAACACTGAAGCTTTCTTT
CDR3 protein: CASSYTTGENTEAFF

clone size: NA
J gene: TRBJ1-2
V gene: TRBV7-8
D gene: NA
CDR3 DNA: TGTGCCAGCAGCTTAGGGGTAGCCCTGGAAGGCTACACCTTC
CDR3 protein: CASSLGVALEGYTF

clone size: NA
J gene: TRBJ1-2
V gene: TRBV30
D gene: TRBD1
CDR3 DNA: TGTGCCTGGAGTGTCAGGGGGGAGAGTGGCTACACCTTC
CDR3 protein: CAWSVRGESGYTF

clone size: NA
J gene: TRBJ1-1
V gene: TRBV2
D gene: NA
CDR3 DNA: TGTGCCAGCAGAGTAAACAGGAACAACAACTTACTGGCTTTCTTT
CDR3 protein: CASRVNRNNNLLAFF

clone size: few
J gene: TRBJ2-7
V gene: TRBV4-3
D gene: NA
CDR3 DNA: TGCGCCAGCAGCCAAGATCCCAGGGTTCGGGAGCAGTACTTC
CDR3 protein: CASSQDPRVREQYF

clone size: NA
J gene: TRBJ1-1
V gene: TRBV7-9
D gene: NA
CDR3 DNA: TGTGCGAGCAGCCAAGCCGCGGGGAACACTGAAGCTTTCTTT
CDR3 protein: CASSQAAGNTEAFF

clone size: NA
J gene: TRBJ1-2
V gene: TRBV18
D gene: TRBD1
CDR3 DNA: TGTGCCAGCTCACCGACCAGGGGGCGGGTCTATGGCTACACCTTC
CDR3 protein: CASSPTRGRVYGYTF

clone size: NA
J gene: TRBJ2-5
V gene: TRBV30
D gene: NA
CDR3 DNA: TGTGCCTGGAGCATACTAGCAGGAAGGGGGACCCAGTACTTC
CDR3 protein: CAWSILAGRGTQYF

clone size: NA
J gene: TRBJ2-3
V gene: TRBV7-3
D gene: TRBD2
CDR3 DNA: TGTGCCAGCAGCTTAGGCGGGGGGCCGACAGATACGCAGTATTTT
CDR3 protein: CASSLGGGPTDTQYF

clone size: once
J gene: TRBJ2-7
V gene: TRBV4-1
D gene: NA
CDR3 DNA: TGCGCCAGCAGCCCTTCTACATCGGGCTACGAGCAGTACTTC
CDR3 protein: CASSPSTSGYEQYF

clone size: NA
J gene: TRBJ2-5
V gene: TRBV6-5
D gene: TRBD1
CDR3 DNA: TGTGCCAGCAATAAACAGGGGACGGAGACCCAGTACTTC
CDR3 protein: CASNKQGTETQYF

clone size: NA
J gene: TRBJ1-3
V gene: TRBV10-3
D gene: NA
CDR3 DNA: TGTGCCACAGCGGGGCCCCACTCACCTTCTGGAAACACCATATATTTT
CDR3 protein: CATAGPHSPSGNTIYF

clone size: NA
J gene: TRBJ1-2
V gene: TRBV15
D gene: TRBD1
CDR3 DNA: TGTGCCACCAGCAGAGAGGGCAGGGGGCTAGGCTACACCTTC
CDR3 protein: CATSREGRGLGYTF

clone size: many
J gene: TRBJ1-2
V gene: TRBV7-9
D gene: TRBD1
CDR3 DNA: TGTGCCAGCAGGGTAGACAGGGAAGGCTACACCTTC
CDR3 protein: CASRVDREGYTF

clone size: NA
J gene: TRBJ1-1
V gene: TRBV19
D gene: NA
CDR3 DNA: TGTGCCAGTAGTATTTTTTCGGCAGGGAACACTGAAGCTTTCTTT
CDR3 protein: CASSIFSAGNTEAFF

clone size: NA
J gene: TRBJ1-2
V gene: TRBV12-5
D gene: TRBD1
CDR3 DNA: TGTGCTAGTGCCCCGGGACAGGGAGATGGCTACACCTTC
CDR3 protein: CASAPGQGDGYTF

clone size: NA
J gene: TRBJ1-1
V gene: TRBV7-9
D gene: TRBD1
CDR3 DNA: TGTGCCAGCAGCTTAGCTGCAGGGGGGACTGAAGCTTTCTTT
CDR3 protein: CASSLAAGGTEAFF

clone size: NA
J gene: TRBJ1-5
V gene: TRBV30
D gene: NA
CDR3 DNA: TGTGCCTGGAGTGCAGGAGGAAATCAGCCCCAGCATTTT
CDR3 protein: CAWSAGGNQPQHF

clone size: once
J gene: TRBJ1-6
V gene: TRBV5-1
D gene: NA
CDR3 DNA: TGCGCCAGCAGCTTGGATACGGGAAATTCACCCCTCCACTTT
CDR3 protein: CASSLDTGNSPLHF

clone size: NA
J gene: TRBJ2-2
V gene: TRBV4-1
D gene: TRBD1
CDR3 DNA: TGCGCCAGCAGCCATCTAGGGGGCGCGATCGGGGAGCTGTTTTTT
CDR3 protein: CASSHLGGAIGELFF

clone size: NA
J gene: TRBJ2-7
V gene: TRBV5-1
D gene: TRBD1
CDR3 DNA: TGCGCCAGCAGCTCAGACAGGGGCAGCTCCTACGAGCAGTACTTC
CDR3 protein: CASSSDRGSSYEQYF

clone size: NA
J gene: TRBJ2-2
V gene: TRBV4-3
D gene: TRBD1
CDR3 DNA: TGCGCCAGCAGCCACGGATCCCGGACAGGGGAGGGCACCGGGGAGCTGTTTTTT
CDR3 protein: CASSHGSRTGEGTGELFF

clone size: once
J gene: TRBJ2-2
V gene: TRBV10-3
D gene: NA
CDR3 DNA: TGTGCCATCAGTGCAACAGGGACGAACACCGGGGAGCTGTTTTTT
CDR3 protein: CAISATGTNTGELFF

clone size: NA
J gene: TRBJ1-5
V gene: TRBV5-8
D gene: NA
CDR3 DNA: TGTGCCAGCAGCTTGATAAGGGGATTGGGGCCCCAGCATTTT
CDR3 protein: CASSLIRGLGPQHF

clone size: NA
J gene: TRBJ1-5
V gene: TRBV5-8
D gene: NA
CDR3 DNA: TGTGCCAGCAGCTTGGTGCGGTCACCCAATCAGCCCCAGCATTTT
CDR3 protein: CASSLVRSPNQPQHF

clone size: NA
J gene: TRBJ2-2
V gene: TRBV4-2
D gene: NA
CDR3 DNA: TGTGCCAGCAGCCCTCGGGTGGGGGGTTACACCGGGGAGCTGTTTTTT
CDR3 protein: CASSPRVGGYTGELFF

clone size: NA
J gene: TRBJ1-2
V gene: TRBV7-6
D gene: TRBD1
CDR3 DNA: TGTGCCAGCAGCCGTGACAGGGGCGAATCTGGCTACACCTTC
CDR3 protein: CASSRDRGESGYTF

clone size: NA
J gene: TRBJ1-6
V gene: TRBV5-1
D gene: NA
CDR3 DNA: TGCGCCAGCAGCCAAGAGGGTAGAGGTAATTCACCCCTCCACTTT
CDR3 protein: CASSQEGRGNSPLHF

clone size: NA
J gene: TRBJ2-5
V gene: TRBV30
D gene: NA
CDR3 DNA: TGTGCCTGGGCGTCCCCACGGGGTACCCAAGAGACCCAGTACTTC
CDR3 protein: CAWASPRGTQETQYF

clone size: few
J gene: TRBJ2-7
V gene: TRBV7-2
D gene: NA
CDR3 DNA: TGTGCCAGCAGCCCGAGGTGGACAGCCACCTACGAGCAGTACTTC
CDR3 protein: CASSPRWTATYEQYF

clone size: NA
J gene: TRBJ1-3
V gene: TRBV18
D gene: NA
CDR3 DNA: TGTGCCAGCTCACCCCCACGGAGTCTCTCTGGAAACACCATATATTTT
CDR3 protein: CASSPPRSLSGNTIYF

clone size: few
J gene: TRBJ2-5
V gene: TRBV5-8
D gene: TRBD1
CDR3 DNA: TGTGCCAGCAGCTCGAAACGGACAGGCTACCAAGAGACCCAGTACTTC
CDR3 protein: CASSSKRTGYQETQYF